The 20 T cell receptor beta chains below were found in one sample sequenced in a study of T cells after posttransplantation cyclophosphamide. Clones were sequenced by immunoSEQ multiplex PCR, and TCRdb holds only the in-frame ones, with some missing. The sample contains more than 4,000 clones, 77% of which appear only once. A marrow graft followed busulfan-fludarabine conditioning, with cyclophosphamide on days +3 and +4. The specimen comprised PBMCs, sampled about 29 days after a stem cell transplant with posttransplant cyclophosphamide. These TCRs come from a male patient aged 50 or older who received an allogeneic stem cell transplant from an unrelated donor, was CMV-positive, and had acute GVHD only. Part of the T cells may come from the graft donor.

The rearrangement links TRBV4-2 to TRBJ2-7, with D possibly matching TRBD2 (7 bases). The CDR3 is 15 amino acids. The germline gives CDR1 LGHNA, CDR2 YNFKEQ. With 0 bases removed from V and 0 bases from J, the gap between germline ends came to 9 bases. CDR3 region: CASSQEGGLSYEQYF. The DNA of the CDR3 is TGTGCCAGCAGCCAAGAGGGGGGGCTCTCCTACGAGCAGTACTTC.

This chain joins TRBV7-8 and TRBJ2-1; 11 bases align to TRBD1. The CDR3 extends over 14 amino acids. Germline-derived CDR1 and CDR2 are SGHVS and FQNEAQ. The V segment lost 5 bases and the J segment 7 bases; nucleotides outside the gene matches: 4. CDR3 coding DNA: TGTGCCAGCAGCAAACGGGACAGGGGGAATGAGCAGTTCTTC. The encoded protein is CASSKRDRGNEQFF.

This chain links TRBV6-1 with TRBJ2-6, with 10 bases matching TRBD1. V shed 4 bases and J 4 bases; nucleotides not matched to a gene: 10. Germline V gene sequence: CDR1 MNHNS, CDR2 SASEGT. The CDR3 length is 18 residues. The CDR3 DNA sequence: TGTGCCAGCAGTGCGAAGACAGGGGGCGCTCTGGGGGCCAACGTCCTGACTTTC. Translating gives CASSAKTGGALGANVLTF.

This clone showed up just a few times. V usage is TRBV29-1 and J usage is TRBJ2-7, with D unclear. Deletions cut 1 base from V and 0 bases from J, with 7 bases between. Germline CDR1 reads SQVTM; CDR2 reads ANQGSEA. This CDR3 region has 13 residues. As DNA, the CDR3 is TGCAGCGTTGAAGGGGCAGACTCCTACGAGCAGTACTTC. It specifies CSVEGADSYEQYF.

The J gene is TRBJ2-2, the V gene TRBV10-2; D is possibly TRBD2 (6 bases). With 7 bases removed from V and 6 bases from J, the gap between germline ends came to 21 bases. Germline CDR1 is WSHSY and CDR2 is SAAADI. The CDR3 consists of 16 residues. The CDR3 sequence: CASTISGLRAAGELFF. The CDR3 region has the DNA TGCGCCAGCACAATCTCGGGACTCCGAGCGGCCGGGGAGCTGTTTTTT.

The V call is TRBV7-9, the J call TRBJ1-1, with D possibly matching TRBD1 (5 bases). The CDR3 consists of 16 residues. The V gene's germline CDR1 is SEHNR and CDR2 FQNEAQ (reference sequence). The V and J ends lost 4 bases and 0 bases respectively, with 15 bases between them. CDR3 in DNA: TGTGCCAGCAGCTCGTCCGGGACTGACATGAACACTGAAGCTTTCTTT. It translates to CASSSSGTDMNTEAFF. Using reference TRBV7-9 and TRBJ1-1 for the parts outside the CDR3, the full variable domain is DTGVSQNPRHKITKRGQNVTFRCDPISEHNRLYWYRQTLGQGPEFLTYFQNEAQLEKSRLLSDRFSAERPKGSFSTLEIQRTEQGDSAMYLCASSSSGTDMNTEAFFGQGTRLTVV.

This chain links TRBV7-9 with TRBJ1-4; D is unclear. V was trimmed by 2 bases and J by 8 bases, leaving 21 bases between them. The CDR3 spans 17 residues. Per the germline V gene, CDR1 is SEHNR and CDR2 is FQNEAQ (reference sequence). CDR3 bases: TGTGCCAGCAGCTTACCAACCTTGGGGAGTCGCGGAGAAAAACTGTTTTTT. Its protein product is CASSLPTLGSRGEKLFF.

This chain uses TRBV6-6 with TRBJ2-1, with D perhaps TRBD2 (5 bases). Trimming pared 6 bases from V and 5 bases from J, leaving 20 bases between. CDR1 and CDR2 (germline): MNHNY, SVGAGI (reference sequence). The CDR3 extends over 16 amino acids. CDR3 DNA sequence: TGTGCCAGCAGCCACCGCACCCGGACTGCGAACAATGAGCAGTTCTTC. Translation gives CASSHRTRTANNEQFF.

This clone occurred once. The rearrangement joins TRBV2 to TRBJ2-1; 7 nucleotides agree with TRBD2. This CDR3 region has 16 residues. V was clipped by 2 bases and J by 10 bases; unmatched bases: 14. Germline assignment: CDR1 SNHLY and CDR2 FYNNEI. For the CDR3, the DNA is TGTGCCAGCAGTGAAAGGGTGGCGGGAGCCCTGGAAGAGCAGTTCTTC. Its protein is CASSERVAGALEEQFF.

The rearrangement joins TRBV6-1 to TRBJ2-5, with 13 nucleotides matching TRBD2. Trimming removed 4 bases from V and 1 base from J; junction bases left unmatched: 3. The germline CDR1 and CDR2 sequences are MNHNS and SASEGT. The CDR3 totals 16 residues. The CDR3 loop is CASSGTSGRIQETQYF. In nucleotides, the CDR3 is TGTGCCAGCAGTGGGACTAGCGGGAGAATCCAAGAGACCCAGTACTTC.

CDR3 protein: CASSGTGLGQPQHF. The CDR3 nucleotides are TGTGCCAGCAGTGGGACAGGGCTAGGGCAGCCCCAGCATTTT. The chain is built from TRBV25-1 and TRBJ1-5, with 8 bases identical to TRBD1. CDR3 size: 14 residues. V lost 4 bases to trimming and J lost 7 bases; unmatched junction nucleotides: 6. CDR1 is MGHDK and CDR2 is SYGVNS in the germline V gene.

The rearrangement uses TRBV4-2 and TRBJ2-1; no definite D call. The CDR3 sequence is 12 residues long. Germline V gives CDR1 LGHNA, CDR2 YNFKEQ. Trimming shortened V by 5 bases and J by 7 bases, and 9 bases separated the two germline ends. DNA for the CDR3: TGTGCCAGCAGCTTAGTGGAGAATGAGCAGTTCTTC. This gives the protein CASSLVENEQFF.

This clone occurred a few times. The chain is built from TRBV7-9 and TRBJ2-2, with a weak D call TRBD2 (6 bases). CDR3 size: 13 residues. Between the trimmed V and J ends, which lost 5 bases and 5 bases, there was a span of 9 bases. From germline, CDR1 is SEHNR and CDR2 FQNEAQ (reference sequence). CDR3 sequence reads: CASSVSGTGELFF. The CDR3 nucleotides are TGTGCCAGCAGCGTAAGCGGGACCGGGGAGCTGTTTTTT.

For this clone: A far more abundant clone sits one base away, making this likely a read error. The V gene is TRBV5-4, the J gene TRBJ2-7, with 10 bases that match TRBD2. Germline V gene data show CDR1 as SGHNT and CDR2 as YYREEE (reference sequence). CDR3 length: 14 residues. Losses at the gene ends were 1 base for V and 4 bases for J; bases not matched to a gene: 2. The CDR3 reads CASSLSGRVYEQYF. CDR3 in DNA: TGTGCCAGCAGCTTGAGCGGGAGGGTGTACGAGCAGTACTTC.

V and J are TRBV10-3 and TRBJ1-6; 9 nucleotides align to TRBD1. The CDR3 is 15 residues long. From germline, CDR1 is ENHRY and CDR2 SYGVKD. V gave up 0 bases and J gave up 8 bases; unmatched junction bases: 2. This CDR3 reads CAISESGTGYSPLHF. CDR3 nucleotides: TGTGCCATCAGTGAGTCAGGGACAGGGTATTCACCCCTCCACTTT.

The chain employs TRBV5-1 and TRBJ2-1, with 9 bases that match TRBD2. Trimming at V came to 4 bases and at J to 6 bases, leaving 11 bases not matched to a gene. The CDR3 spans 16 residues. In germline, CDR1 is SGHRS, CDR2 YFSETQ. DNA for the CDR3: TGCGCCAGCAGCCACGTAGCGGGAGCTCCCCTCAATGAGCAGTTCTTC. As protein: CASSHVAGAPLNEQFF.

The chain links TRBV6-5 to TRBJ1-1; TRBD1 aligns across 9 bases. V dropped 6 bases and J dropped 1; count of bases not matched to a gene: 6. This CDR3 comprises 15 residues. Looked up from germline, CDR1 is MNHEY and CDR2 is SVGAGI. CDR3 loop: CASRLGQGTNTEAFF. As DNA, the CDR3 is TGTGCCAGCAGATTGGGACAGGGCACGAACACTGAAGCTTTCTTT.

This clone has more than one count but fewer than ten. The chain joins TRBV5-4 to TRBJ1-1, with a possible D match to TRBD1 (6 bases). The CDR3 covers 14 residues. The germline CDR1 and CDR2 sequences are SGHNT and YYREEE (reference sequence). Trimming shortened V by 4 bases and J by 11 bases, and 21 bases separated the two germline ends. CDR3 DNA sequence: TGTGCCAGCAGCCGAGGGACATCCTCCACGGATGCTTTCTTT. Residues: CASSRGTSSTDAFF.

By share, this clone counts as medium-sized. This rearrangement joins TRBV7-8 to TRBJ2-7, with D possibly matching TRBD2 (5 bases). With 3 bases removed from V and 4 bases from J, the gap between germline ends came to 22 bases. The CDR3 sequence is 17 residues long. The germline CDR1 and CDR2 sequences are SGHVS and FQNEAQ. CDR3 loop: CASSFGSGRTFAYEQYF. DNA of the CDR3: TGTGCCAGCAGCTTTGGATCTGGGAGAACGTTTGCATACGAGCAGTACTTC.

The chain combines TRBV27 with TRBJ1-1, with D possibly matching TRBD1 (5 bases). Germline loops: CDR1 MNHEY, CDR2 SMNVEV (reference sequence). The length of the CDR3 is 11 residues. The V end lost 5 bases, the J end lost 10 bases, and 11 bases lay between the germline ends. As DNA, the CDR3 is TGTGCCAGCAGTAACAGGAGAGGAGCTTTCTTT. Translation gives CASSNRRGAFF.